A selection of T cell receptor beta chains follows, all from one sample in a study of blood T cells in healthy people across ages. TCRdb reprocessed the 5' RACE reads with MiXCR, giving one entry per CDR3 protein. The sample records 600,000 to 800,000 distinct CDR3 sequences, approximately 21% being singletons. Sequencing used blood. The receptors derive from a man in his 70s in good health. CDR3s include the opening cysteine and the closing phenylalanine or tryptophan. D genes are given only for firm matches. Size values are once, few and many counts, or a class for expanded clones, and some rows have none.

J gene,clone size,D gene,V gene,CDR3 DNA,CDR3 protein
TRBJ2-1,once,NA,TRBV9,TGTGCCAGCAGCGTACACACAGGGCTTACGGGGGTTGAGCAGTTCTTC,CASSVHTGLTGVEQFF
TRBJ2-5,NA,NA,TRBV6-7,TGTGCCAGCAGTTACTCCCTACGAGGAATTACAGAGACCCAGTACTTC,CASSYSLRGITETQYF
TRBJ2-1,NA,TRBD1,TRBV25-1,TGTGCCAGCAGTGGGACAGGGCCCTCCTACAATGAGCAGTTCTTC,CASSGTGPSYNEQFF
TRBJ2-7,NA,NA,TRBV20-1,TGCAGTGCTGGGCGGGACTCCTACGAGCAGTACTTC,CSAGRDSYEQYF
TRBJ2-5,few,NA,TRBV5-1,TGCGCCAGCAGTTATACCGGGAGCCAAGTGGGGGAGACCCAGTACTTC,CASSYTGSQVGETQYF
TRBJ2-3,NA,TRBD1,TRBV7-3,TGTGCCAGTAGCCGCGGTAGGGGGCCAGATACGCAGTATTTT,CASSRGRGPDTQYF
TRBJ2-3,few,TRBD2,TRBV20-1,TGCAGTGCTAGAGCAGTTAGCGGGGCCACAGATACGCAGTATTTT,CSARAVSGATDTQYF
TRBJ1-2,NA,NA,TRBV6-2/TRBV6-3,TGTGCCAGCAGTTACGGGGCAGCGCCCCACTATGGCTACACCTTC,CASSYGAAPHYGYTF
TRBJ1-6,NA,NA,TRBV7-8,TGTGCCAGCAGCTTAATGACCACCGGGGATTCACCCCTCCACTTT,CASSLMTTGDSPLHF
TRBJ2-5,few,TRBD1,TRBV3-1,TGTGCCAGCAGCCACGGGACAGCCGGAACGAAGACCCAGTACTTC,CASSHGTAGTKTQYF
TRBJ2-5,few,NA,TRBV12-3/TRBV12-4,TGTGCCAGCAGTCTAAGGGGTTTTGGTTCTGAGACCCAGTACTTC,CASSLRGFGSETQYF
TRBJ2-3,NA,NA,TRBV7-6,TGTGCCAGCAGCCCCAAGCGGGACACCACAGATACGCAGTATTTT,CASSPKRDTTDTQYF
TRBJ2-5,few,NA,TRBV6-2/TRBV6-3,TGTGCCAGCAGTTACAGGACGGGAGAGACCCAGTACTTC,CASSYRTGETQYF
TRBJ2-5,NA,NA,TRBV2,TGTGCCAGCAGTGAGAGGACTGAGCAAGAGACCCAGTACTTC,CASSERTEQETQYF
TRBJ2-7,NA,NA,TRBV11-2,TGTGCCAGCAGCTTTTCCCCCGGGACAACCTGCGAGCAGTACTTC,CASSFSPGTTCEQYF
TRBJ2-7,few,TRBD2,TRBV5-6,TGTGCCAGCAGCAATCCTAGCGGGAGGGCCGACGACGAGCAGTACTTC,CASSNPSGRADDEQYF
TRBJ2-1,NA,NA,TRBV7-2,TGTGCCAGCAGCCAAGCAGACTACAATGAGCAGTTCTTC,CASSQADYNEQFF
TRBJ1-2,NA,TRBD1,TRBV7-9,TGTGCCAGCAGCTCCGGGACAGGGGACTCCTATGGCTACACCTTC,CASSSGTGDSYGYTF
TRBJ2-6,NA,NA,TRBV4-1,TGCGCCAGCAGCCAAGCGTGGGCAGTTGCAATCTCTGAGGCCAACGTCCTGACTTTC,CASSQAWAVAISEANVLTF
TRBJ2-7,NA,NA,TRBV27,TGTGCCAGCACCTCTCGGGGTAGCTCCTACGAGCAGTACTTC,CASTSRGSSYEQYF
TRBJ2-1,NA,NA,TRBV9,TGTGCCAGCAGCGTAGCGCAGGGGCGCGATGAGCAGTTCTTC,CASSVAQGRDEQFF
TRBJ2-5,NA,NA,TRBV6-2/TRBV6-3,TGTGCCGGCAGTTACACGAGAGAGACCCAGTACTTC,CAGSYTRETQYF